This T cell receptor beta chain was identified during a study of identical twins. TCRdb fed the 5' RACE reads into MiXCR, producing one record per CDR3 protein. Seen here are 450,000 or so distinct CDR3 sequences, 14% observed once, and the top ten hold around 0.57%. This clonotype turned up a few times. Trimming removed 5 bases from V and 1 base from J; junction bases left unmatched: 5. Germline V gene lookup returns CDR1 SEHNR and CDR2 FQNEAQ (reference sequence). The CDR3 covers 15 residues. A further study also used this sample, focusing on yellow fever vaccine responses in identical twins. In that study: Reportedly, twins' vaccine T cell responses looked partly convergent and partly personalized.

The sequence came from a woman between 18 and 29 years old in good health. Material: CD4+ T cells sorted from blood. The chain couples TRBV7-9 to TRBJ2-7; 10 bases match TRBD1. The CDR3 here is CASSRRDRGSYEQYF. The CDR3 nucleotides read TGTGCCAGCAGCAGGCGGGACAGGGGATCCTACGAGCAGTACTTC.